The T cell receptor beta chain described here comes from a study of blood T cells in healthy people across ages. Study-level results: Estimates drawn from one million T cells were deemed to understate diversity. Whereas aged donors had fewer naive CD4+ cells, long-lived donors had more of them and higher diversity. Donor CMV status was unknown, possibly confounding expanded clonotype changes.

In regard to this clonotype: Its specificity is unknown.

CDR3 length equals 11 residues. Trimming shortened V by 5 bases and J by 5 bases, and 6 bases separated the two germline ends. Germline assignment: CDR1 SGHKS and CDR2 YYEKEE (reference sequence). A second PCR of roughly 6 to 12 cycles used a sample-barcoded 5' primer and a J-beta primer mix. TCRdb redid the calling of the 5' RACE reads with MiXCR, one entry per CDR3 protein. The table lists hundreds of thousands of distinct CDR3 sequences, around 45% of them singletons. The TCR comes from an older woman in good health. The rearrangement links TRBV5-5 to TRBJ2-3; no reliable D call. Sequencing was carried out using blood. DNA of the CDR3: TGTGCCAGCAGTCAGTTAGATACGCAGTATTTT. It yields the protein CASSQLDTQYF.